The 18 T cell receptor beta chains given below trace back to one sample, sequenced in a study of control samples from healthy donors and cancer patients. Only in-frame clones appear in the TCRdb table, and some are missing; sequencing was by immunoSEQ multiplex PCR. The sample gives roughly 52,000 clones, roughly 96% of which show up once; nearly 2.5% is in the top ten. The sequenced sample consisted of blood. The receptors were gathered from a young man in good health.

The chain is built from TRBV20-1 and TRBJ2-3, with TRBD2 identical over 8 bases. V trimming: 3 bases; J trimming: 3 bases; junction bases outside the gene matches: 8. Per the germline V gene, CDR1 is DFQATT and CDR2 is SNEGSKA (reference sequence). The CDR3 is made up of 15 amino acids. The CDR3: CSASSVGRGTDTQYF. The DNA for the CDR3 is TGCAGTGCTAGTAGCGTCGGGAGGGGTACAGATACGCAGTATTTT.

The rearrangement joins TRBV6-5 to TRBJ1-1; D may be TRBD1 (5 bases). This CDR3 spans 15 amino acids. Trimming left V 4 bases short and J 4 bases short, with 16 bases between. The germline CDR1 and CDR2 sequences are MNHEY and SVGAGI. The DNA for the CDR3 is TGTGCCAGCAGTTGGGGGGAAGGGGTTGGCACTGAAGCTTTCTTT. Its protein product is CASSWGEGVGTEAFF.

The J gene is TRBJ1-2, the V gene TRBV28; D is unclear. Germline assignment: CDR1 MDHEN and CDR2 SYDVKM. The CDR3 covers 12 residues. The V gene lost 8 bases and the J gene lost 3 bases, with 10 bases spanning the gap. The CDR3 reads CASQWRDYGYTF. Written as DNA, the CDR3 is TGTGCCAGCCAATGGAGGGACTATGGCTACACCTTC.

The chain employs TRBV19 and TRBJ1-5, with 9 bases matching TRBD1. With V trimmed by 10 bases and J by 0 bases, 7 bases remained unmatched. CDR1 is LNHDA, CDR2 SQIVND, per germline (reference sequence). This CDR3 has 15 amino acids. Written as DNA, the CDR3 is TGTGCCACTCTAGGGACAGGGTATAGCAATCAGCCCCAGCATTTT. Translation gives CATLGTGYSNQPQHF.

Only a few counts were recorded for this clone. Here the CDR3 reads CASSEFRGVDTEAFF. CDR3 bases: TGTGCCAGCAGTGAATTTCGGGGTGTGGACACTGAAGCTTTCTTT. The rearrangement uses TRBV6-1 and TRBJ1-1; no clear D gene. The ends were cut back, 2 bases at V and 3 bases at J, with 13 bases in the middle. The CDR3 covers 15 residues. Germline lookup yields CDR1 MNHNS and CDR2 SASEGT.

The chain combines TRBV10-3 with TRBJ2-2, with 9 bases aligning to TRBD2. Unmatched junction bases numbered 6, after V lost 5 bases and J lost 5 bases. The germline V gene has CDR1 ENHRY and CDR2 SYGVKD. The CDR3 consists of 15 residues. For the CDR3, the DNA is TGTGCCATCAGTTTAGCGGGAGTCGGGACCGGGGAGCTGTTTTTT. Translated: CAISLAGVGTGELFF.

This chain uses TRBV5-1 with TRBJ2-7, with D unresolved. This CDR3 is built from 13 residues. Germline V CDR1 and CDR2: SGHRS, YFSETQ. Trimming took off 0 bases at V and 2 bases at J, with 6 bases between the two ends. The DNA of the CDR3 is TGCGCCAGCAGCTTGGCTCAGGCCTACGAGCAGTACTTC. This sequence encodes CASSLAQAYEQYF.

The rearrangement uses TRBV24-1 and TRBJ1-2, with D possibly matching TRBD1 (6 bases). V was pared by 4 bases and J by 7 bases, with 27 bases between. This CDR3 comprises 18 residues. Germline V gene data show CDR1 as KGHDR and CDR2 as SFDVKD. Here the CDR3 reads CATSEPRTDLPTTIGYTF. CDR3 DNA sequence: TGTGCCACCAGTGAACCACGGACAGACCTCCCCACTACTATTGGCTACACCTTC.

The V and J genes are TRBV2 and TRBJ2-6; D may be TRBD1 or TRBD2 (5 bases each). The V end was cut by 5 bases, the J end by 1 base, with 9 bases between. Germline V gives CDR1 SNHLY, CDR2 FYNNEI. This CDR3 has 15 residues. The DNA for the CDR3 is TGTGCCAGCAGTCACGGGACGTCTGGGGCCAACGTCCTGACTTTC. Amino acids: CASSHGTSGANVLTF. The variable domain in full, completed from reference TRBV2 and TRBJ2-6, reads EPEVTQTPSHQVTQMGQEVILRCVPISNHLYFYWYRQILGQKVEFLVSFYNNEISEKSEIFDDQFSVERPDGSNFTLKIRSTKLEDSAMYFCASSHGTSGANVLTFGAGSRLTVL.

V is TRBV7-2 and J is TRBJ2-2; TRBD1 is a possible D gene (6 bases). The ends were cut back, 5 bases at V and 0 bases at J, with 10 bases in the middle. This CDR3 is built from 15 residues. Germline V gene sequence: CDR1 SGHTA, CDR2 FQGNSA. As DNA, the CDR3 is TGTGCCAGCAGCCCGCAGGGGACGAACACCGGGGAGCTGTTTTTT. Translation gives CASSPQGTNTGELFF.

In DNA, the CDR3 is TGTGCCAGCAGCTGGACAGGGGCTGGCGGCTACACCTTC. Amino acids: CASSWTGAGGYTF. The V call is TRBV7-9, the J call TRBJ1-2, with 9 bases matching TRBD1. The trim removed 4 bases at V and 8 bases at J, leaving 5 bases unmatched. Germline CDR1 is SEHNR and CDR2 is FQNEAQ (reference sequence). The CDR3 extends over 13 amino acids.

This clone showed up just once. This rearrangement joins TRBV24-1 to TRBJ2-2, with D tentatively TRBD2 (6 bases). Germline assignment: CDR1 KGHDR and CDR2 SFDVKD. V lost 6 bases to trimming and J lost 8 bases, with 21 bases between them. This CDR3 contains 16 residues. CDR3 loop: CATSPLDGGPTGELFF. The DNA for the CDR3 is TGTGCCACCAGTCCGCTAGACGGGGGTCCGACAGGGGAGCTGTTTTTT.

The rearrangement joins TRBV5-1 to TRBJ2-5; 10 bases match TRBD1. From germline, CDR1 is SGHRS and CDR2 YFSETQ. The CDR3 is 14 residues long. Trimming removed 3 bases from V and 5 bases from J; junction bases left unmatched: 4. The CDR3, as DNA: TGCGCCAGCAGCTCAGGGACAGGGGATGAGACCCAGTACTTC. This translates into CASSSGTGDETQYF.

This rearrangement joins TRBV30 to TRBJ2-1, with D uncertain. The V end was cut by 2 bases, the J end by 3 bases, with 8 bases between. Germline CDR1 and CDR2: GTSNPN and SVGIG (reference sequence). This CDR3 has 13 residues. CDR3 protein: CAWSIRFYNEQFF. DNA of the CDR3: TGTGCCTGGAGTATCAGATTCTACAATGAGCAGTTCTTC.

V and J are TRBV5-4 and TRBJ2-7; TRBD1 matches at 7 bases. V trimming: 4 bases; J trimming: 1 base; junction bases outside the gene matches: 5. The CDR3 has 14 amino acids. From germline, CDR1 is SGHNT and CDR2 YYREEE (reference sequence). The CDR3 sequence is CASSKTGQSYEQYF. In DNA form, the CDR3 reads TGTGCCAGCAGCAAGACGGGACAGTCCTACGAGCAGTACTTC.

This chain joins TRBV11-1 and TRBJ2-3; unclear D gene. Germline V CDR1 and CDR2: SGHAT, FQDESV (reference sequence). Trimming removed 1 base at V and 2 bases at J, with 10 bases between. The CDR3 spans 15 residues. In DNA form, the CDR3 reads TGTGCCAGCAGCTTAGGTTCAGGTCCCACAGATACGCAGTATTTT. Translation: CASSLGSGPTDTQYF.

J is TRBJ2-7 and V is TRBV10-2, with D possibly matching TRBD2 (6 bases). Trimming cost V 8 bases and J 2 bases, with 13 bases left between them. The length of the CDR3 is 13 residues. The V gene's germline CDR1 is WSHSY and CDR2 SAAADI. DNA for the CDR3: TGCGCCAGCCAACTAGCTGGAACCTACGAGCAGTACTTC. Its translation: CASQLAGTYEQYF.

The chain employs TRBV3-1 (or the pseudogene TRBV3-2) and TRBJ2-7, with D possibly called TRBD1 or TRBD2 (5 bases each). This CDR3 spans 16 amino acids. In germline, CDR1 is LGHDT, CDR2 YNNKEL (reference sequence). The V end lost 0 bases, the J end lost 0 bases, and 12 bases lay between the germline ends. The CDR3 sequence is CASSQDVGVPSYEQYF. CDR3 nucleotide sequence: TGTGCCAGCAGCCAAGATGTGGGGGTCCCCTCCTACGAGCAGTACTTC.